This TCR beta chain was captured by sequencing in a study of blood T cell repertoires in COVID-19 (TCRdb year 2020). The study in broad terms: The collaborator samples originated in the United States, Italy and Spain and spanned the acute and convalescent phases of COVID-19. The prospective study material was composed of cDNA or gDNA derived from T cells, B-cell-depleted T cells, or PBMCs. Deeply sampled blood TCRbeta repertoires from subjects exposed to, actively infected with, or recovered from COVID-19 were included in the dataset. The repertoires were released in a freely available public database meant as a resource for research on the immune response to SARS-CoV-2. The samples were drawn from the first 160 participants of the ongoing ImmuneRACE study and from 950 to 1,500 subjects provided by 6 global collaborators. Nearly every sample came with metadata listing a de-identified subject ID, COVID-19 status, age in years and sex. Where available, HLA class I and class II types were taken from metadata supplied by the sample provider and were not determined by assay-based typing.

Collaborating institutions collected whole blood in K2EDTA tubes following their own protocols. For TCRbeta analysis, collaborator samples were shipped as frozen whole blood, as isolated PBMCs, or as DNA extracted from either sample type. This clone came up once. Its antigen is unknown. No base quality information exists; no much larger clone differs at one position. Summary of the overall study and its limitations: The quantity of clinical and demographic metadata differed by source and by participant and was supplied without curation.

TCRbeta CDR3 regions were amplified from genomic DNA using the immunoSEQ Assay, a bias-controlled multiplex PCR. The source study handled its data this way. The number of nucleated cells in each sample was estimated from the amplification of reference gene primers within the assay. To quantify the absolute abundance of each unique TCRbeta CDR3 rearrangement, sequence reads were collapsed and filtered. For each sample, productive Simpson clonality was calculated as the square root of Simpson's diversity index over productive rearrangements. TCRdb limited this immuneACCESS table to in-frame rearrangements with V and J called. A share of clones is missing; checked studies link under half to unresolved V genes, and the rest is unexplained. The V and J calls and clone size come from that table; D and trimming were worked out from the DNA. Counted in this sample were around 27,000 clones; roughly 94% of them appeared once. Approximately 4% of the sample is taken by the ten largest.

The source of this sequence is a human donor with active COVID-19. The donor label of this sample is uncertain. The sequencing sample was made of peripheral blood.

The nucleotide sequence is TGTGCCAGCAGTGTTCCGGGGGGATCCCTCAATGAGCAGTTCTTC. It encodes CASSVPGGSLNEQFF. This chain is built from TRBV2 and TRBJ2-1; TRBD2 fits 7 bases in the junction. Here V drops 4 bases and J drops 6 bases, and the junction holds 9 bases not matched to any gene. Taken from the germline V gene, the CDR1 and CDR2 loops are SNHLY and FYNNEI. The CDR3 starts with the cysteine, ends with the phenylalanine, and has 15 residues. Here the CDR3 DNA is all that survives: 45 bases in frame from base 1.